Following are 17 T cell receptor beta chains from one sample sequenced in a study of B cell selection in AIRE deficiency. Measured with immunoSEQ multiplex PCR; TCRdb has only the in-frame clones, and not every one. The sample holds under 30,000 clones, less than 97% seen once. Conventional CD4 T cells were sorted as CD4+CD127+ cells. Sample: CD4+CD127+ conventional T cells sorted from PBMCs. These receptors were taken from a human donor in good health.

This chain connects TRBV18 to TRBJ1-1; D may be TRBD1 (5 bases). Trimming stripped 0 bases from V and 6 bases from J, with 20 bases between. This CDR3 spans 17 amino acids. Per the germline V gene, CDR1 is KGHSH and CDR2 is LQKENI. The CDR3: CASSPPPRVEVRSEAFF. Here the CDR3 DNA reads TGTGCCAGCTCACCACCGCCCAGGGTGGAGGTCCGGTCTGAAGCTTTCTTT.

The chain recombines TRBV7-9 with TRBJ1-1, with 7 bases fitting TRBD1. Germline-derived CDR1 and CDR2 are SEHNR and FQNEAQ (reference sequence). This CDR3 spans 14 amino acids. With V trimmed by 2 bases and J by 4 bases, 4 bases remained unmatched. This CDR3 reads CASSLMAGGTEAFF. In DNA, the CDR3 is TGTGCCAGCAGCTTAATGGCAGGGGGCACTGAAGCTTTCTTT.

This clone appeared a single time. V gene TRBV27 combines with J gene TRBJ1-6; weak D call: TRBD1 (5 bases). Trimming pared 3 bases from V and 7 bases from J, leaving 10 bases between. Looked up from germline, CDR1 is MNHEY and CDR2 is SMNVEV (reference sequence). The CDR3 totals 14 residues. Here the CDR3 DNA reads TGTGCCAGCAGTTTCGGGGGTAAAAATTCACCCCTCCACTTT. Translated, it gives CASSFGGKNSPLHF.

This CDR3 is CASSLGQGQSTGELFF. The CDR3 region has the DNA TGTGCCAGCAGCTTAGGTCAGGGACAGTCCACCGGGGAGCTGTTTTTT. The chain employs TRBV11-3 and TRBJ2-2; 7 bases line up with TRBD1. The V segment lost 1 base and the J segment 4 bases; nucleotides outside the gene matches: 6. CDR1 is SGHNT and CDR2 is YENEEA in the germline V gene. The CDR3 is made up of 16 amino acids. Combining the CDR3 with reference TRBV11-3 and TRBJ2-2 gives the whole variable domain EAGVVQSPRYKIIEKKQPVAFWCNPISGHNTLYWYLQNLGQGPELLIRYENEEAVDDSQLPKDRFSAERLKGVDSTLKIQPAELGDSAVYLCASSLGQGQSTGELFFGEGSRLTVL.

V usage is TRBV30 and J usage is TRBJ2-5; D ambiguous. The V and J ends lost 2 bases and 2 bases respectively, with 6 bases between them. Per germline, CDR1 GTSNPN and CDR2 SVGIG (reference sequence). This CDR3 has 12 residues. The CDR3 region is CAWSTQQETQYF. CDR3 coding DNA: TGTGCCTGGAGTACTCAACAAGAGACCCAGTACTTC.

The chain has TRBV5-4 and TRBJ1-2; 7 nucleotides align to TRBD1. After removal of 3 bases from V and 4 bases from J, the junction contained 12 bases not matched to a gene. The CDR3 loop spans 16 amino acids. Looked up from germline, CDR1 is SGHNT and CDR2 is YYREEE (reference sequence). The CDR3 sequence is CASSWGSGGDSYGYTF. DNA of the CDR3: TGTGCCAGCAGCTGGGGCTCAGGGGGGGATAGCTATGGCTACACCTTC.

The chain carries TRBV6-1 and TRBJ1-4; maybe TRBD1 (5 bases). With 1 base removed from V and 7 bases from J, the gap between germline ends came to 7 bases. The CDR3 has 13 amino acids. Germline V gene data show CDR1 as MNHNS and CDR2 as SASEGT. The CDR3 DNA follows: TGTGCCAGCAGTGAAGAGGGGCGTGAAAAACTGTTTTTT. This encodes CASSEEGREKLFF.

The chain recombines TRBV6-5 with TRBJ1-3; no reliable D call. This CDR3 spans 14 amino acids. Germline lookup yields CDR1 MNHEY and CDR2 SVGAGI. V gave up 6 bases and J gave up 0 bases, with 9 bases separating them. Here the CDR3 reads CASRLGSSGNTIYF. The CDR3 DNA sequence: TGTGCCAGCAGGCTCGGGTCCTCTGGAAACACCATATATTTT.

This clone appeared a few times. V is TRBV6-5 and J is TRBJ1-2; D possibly corresponds to TRBD1 (6 bases). The V gene lost 6 bases and the J gene lost 7 bases, with 18 bases spanning the gap. Germline V gene data show CDR1 as MNHEY and CDR2 as SVGAGI. The CDR3 loop spans 14 amino acids. CDR3 region: CASSPGGGWGGYTF. Written as DNA, the CDR3 is TGTGCCAGCAGCCCGGGGGGGGGCTGGGGTGGCTACACCTTC.

The chain carries TRBV2 and TRBJ2-7; 8 nucleotides match TRBD1. The CDR3 is made up of 14 amino acids. J lost 0 bases, V lost 7 bases, and 5 bases had no gene match. Germline CDR1 is SNHLY and CDR2 is FYNNEI. The DNA of the CDR3 is TGTGCCAGCATGTGGACAGGGAGCTCCTACGAGCAGTACTTC. Its translation: CASMWTGSSYEQYF.

This chain joins TRBV19 and TRBJ1-5, with D hard to call. V was pared by 2 bases and J by 6 bases, with 14 bases between. This CDR3 is 15 amino acids long. The germline CDR1 and CDR2 sequences are LNHDA and SQIVND (reference sequence). CDR3 DNA sequence: TGTGCCAGTAGTATAAAAAAGGGCATGGGTCAGCCCCAGCATTTT. This gives the protein CASSIKKGMGQPQHF.

The chain employs TRBV6-6 and TRBJ2-2; no definite D call. Germline V gives CDR1 MNHNY, CDR2 SVGAGI (reference sequence). V shed 6 bases and J shed 6 bases, with 8 bases lying between them. This CDR3 comprises 12 residues. CDR3 sequence (DNA): TGTGCCAGCAGCAAGCAGTCCGGGGAGCTGTTTTTT. Encoded protein: CASSKQSGELFF.

The chain is built from TRBV6-1 and TRBJ1-1, with no clear D. The CDR3 has 14 residues. V shed 3 bases and J shed 0 bases, with 8 bases lying between them. Germline-derived CDR1 and CDR2 are MNHNS and SASEGT. For the CDR3, the DNA is TGTGCCAGCAGTGAGCACCAGGTGAACACTGAAGCTTTCTTT. It translates to CASSEHQVNTEAFF.

To note about this clone: A junction end diverges from the germline sequence, so it may reflect a read error. Different DNA sequences within this sample yield the same CDR3. The chain carries TRBV5-1 and TRBJ1-4, with D possibly TRBD1 on 5 matching bases. The CDR3 consists of 14 residues. Germline lookup yields CDR1 SGHRS and CDR2 YFSETQ. The chain's CDR3 is CASSLGAIREKLFF. CDR3 sequence (DNA): TGCGCCAGCAGCTTAGGGGCCATTAGAGAAAAACTGTTTTTC.

This rearrangement joins TRBV11-3 to TRBJ1-5; unclear D gene. The germline V and J ends were trimmed by 5 bases and 3 bases, with 14 bases remaining between them. The CDR3 has 15 amino acids. CDR1 is SGHNT, CDR2 YENEEA, per germline. CDR3 residues: CASSAETGFNQPQHF. DNA of the CDR3: TGTGCCAGCAGCGCCGAGACGGGGTTCAATCAGCCCCAGCATTTT.

This chain uses TRBV7-2 with TRBJ2-7; 7 bases fit TRBD1. Germline trimming cut 5 bases from V and 2 bases from J; bases unmatched to any gene: 9. Germline CDR1 SGHTA, CDR2 FQGNSA. This CDR3 is 15 amino acids long. Here the CDR3 reads CASSPSGTVTYEQYF. CDR3 coding DNA: TGTGCCAGCAGCCCCTCGGGGACAGTTACCTACGAGCAGTACTTC. The full variable domain, completed using reference TRBV7-2 and TRBJ2-7, is GAGVSQSPSNKVTEKGKDVELRCDPISGHTALYWYRQSLGQGLEFLIYFQGNSAPDKSGLPSDRFSAERTGGSVSTLTIQRTQQEDSAVYLCASSPSGTVTYEQYFGPGTRLTVT.

The rearrangement uses TRBV28 and TRBJ2-2, with 7 bases identical to TRBD2. Germline V gives CDR1 MDHEN, CDR2 SYDVKM. CDR3 length: 15 residues. V shed 8 bases and J 5 bases; nucleotides not matched to a gene: 11. CDR3 coding DNA: TGTGCCAGCCACCACCCAGCGGGACGTACCGGGGAGCTGTTTTTT. Amino acids: CASHHPAGRTGELFF.